This is a list of T cell receptor beta chains from one sample in a study of regulatory T cells in long-lasting Graves disease. TCRdb re-derived calls from the multiplex PCR reads in MiXCR, one entry per CDR3 protein. Among roughly 400,000 distinct CDR3 sequences, roughly a fifth were seen once, and the ten largest hold approximately 15%. This material consisted of peripheral blood mononuclear cells (PBMCs), taken when the disease was refractory, from a patient treated with antithyroid drugs. These receptors came from a female donor with Graves disease. CDR3s include the opening cysteine and the closing phenylalanine or tryptophan. A D gene is named only where the DNA matches it firmly. Expanded clones are given a class, and other clones once, few, many or no size at all.

cdr3_aa: CSAELSGGYNEQFF
cdr3_nt: TGCAGCGCAGAACTAAGCGGGGGCTACAATGAGCAGTTCTTC
j_call: TRBJ2-1
cdr3_length: 14
d_call: TRBD2
clone_size: -
v_call: TRBV29-1

cdr3_aa: CSVPDRGGTEAFF
cdr3_nt: TGCAGTGTCCCGGACAGGGGCGGAACTGAAGCTTTCTTT
j_call: TRBJ1-1
cdr3_length: 13
d_call: TRBD1
clone_size: few
v_call: TRBV20-1

cdr3_aa: CASSFSTGARNNEQFF
cdr3_nt: TGTGCCAGCAGTTTTTCTACAGGGGCGAGAAACAATGAGCAGTTCTTC
j_call: TRBJ2-1
cdr3_length: 16
d_call: TRBD1
clone_size: -
v_call: TRBV27

cdr3_aa: CASSQSGMAYNEQFF
cdr3_nt: TGTGCCAGCAGTCAAAGCGGGATGGCCTACAATGAGCAGTTCTTC
j_call: TRBJ2-1
cdr3_length: 15
d_call: TRBD2
clone_size: few
v_call: TRBV28

cdr3_aa: CASSGRGNYEQYF
cdr3_nt: TGCGCCAGCAGCGGCCGGGGGAACTACGAGCAGTACTTC
j_call: TRBJ2-7
cdr3_length: 13
d_call: -
clone_size: few
v_call: TRBV5-1

cdr3_aa: CSAAHIEGGDTGELFF
cdr3_nt: TGCAGTGCTGCCCACATTGAGGGAGGGGACACCGGGGAGCTGTTTTTT
j_call: TRBJ2-2
cdr3_length: 16
d_call: TRBD2
clone_size: few
v_call: TRBV20-1

cdr3_aa: CASSVETSKETQYF
cdr3_nt: TGTGCCAGCAGCGTAGAGACTAGCAAAGAGACCCAGTACTTC
j_call: TRBJ2-5
cdr3_length: 14
d_call: TRBD2
clone_size: few
v_call: TRBV9

cdr3_aa: CASSPTGSETQYF
cdr3_nt: TGTGCCAGTAGTCCGACGGGGAGTGAGACCCAGTACTTC
j_call: TRBJ2-5
cdr3_length: 13
d_call: -
clone_size: -
v_call: TRBV19

cdr3_aa: CASSAGQFQETQYF
cdr3_nt: TGTGCCAGCAGCGCGGGACAGTTCCAAGAGACCCAGTACTTC
j_call: TRBJ2-5
cdr3_length: 14
d_call: TRBD1
clone_size: -
v_call: TRBV9

cdr3_aa: CASSNGGYQPQHF
cdr3_nt: TGTGCCAGCAGTAATGGGGGCTATCAGCCCCAGCATTTT
j_call: TRBJ1-5
cdr3_length: 13
d_call: -
clone_size: few
v_call: TRBV6-1

cdr3_aa: CASSPEGQHKETQYF
cdr3_nt: TGTGCCAGCAGCCCCGAAGGACAGCACAAAGAGACCCAGTACTTC
j_call: TRBJ2-5
cdr3_length: 15
d_call: -
clone_size: -
v_call: TRBV7-9

cdr3_aa: CSAQRMADEKLFF
cdr3_nt: TGCAGTGCACAAAGAATGGCGGATGAAAAACTGTTTTTT
j_call: TRBJ1-4
cdr3_length: 13
d_call: -
clone_size: many
v_call: TRBV20-1

cdr3_aa: CASSEDRADTEAFF
cdr3_nt: TGTGCCAGCAGTGAGGACAGGGCGGACACTGAAGCTTTCTTT
j_call: TRBJ1-1
cdr3_length: 14
d_call: TRBD1
clone_size: -
v_call: TRBV6-1

cdr3_aa: CASSPTVVSGANVLTF
cdr3_nt: TGTGCCAGCAGCCCCACCGTCGTCTCTGGGGCCAACGTCCTGACTTTC
j_call: TRBJ2-6
cdr3_length: 16
d_call: -
clone_size: -
v_call: TRBV9

cdr3_aa: CASSQGGSFYEQYF
cdr3_nt: TGTGCCAGCAGCCAAGGCGGCAGCTTTTACGAGCAGTACTTC
j_call: TRBJ2-7
cdr3_length: 14
d_call: -
clone_size: few
v_call: TRBV14

cdr3_aa: CATSRVDTGELFF
cdr3_nt: TGTGCCACCAGCAGAGTAGACACCGGGGAGCTGTTTTTT
j_call: TRBJ2-2
cdr3_length: 13
d_call: -
clone_size: many
v_call: TRBV15

cdr3_aa: CASSPRTGEDTEAFF
cdr3_nt: TGTGCCAGCTCACCGCGGACAGGGGAGGACACTGAAGCTTTCTTT
j_call: TRBJ1-1
cdr3_length: 15
d_call: TRBD1
clone_size: -
v_call: TRBV18

cdr3_aa: CSGRVSGELFF
cdr3_nt: TGCAGTGGACGGGTGTCCGGGGAGCTGTTTTTT
j_call: TRBJ2-2
cdr3_length: 11
d_call: -
clone_size: -
v_call: TRBV20-1

cdr3_aa: CASSLFASNTEAFF
cdr3_nt: TGCGCCAGCAGCTTGTTCGCTTCGAACACTGAAGCTTTCTTT
j_call: TRBJ1-1
cdr3_length: 14
d_call: -
clone_size: -
v_call: TRBV5-1

cdr3_aa: CASTQFRGSRAYEQYF
cdr3_nt: TGTGCCAGCACCCAGTTCAGGGGGTCGAGGGCCTACGAGCAGTACTTC
j_call: TRBJ2-7
cdr3_length: 16
d_call: TRBD1
clone_size: many
v_call: TRBV28

cdr3_aa: CASSRTPDQPQHF
cdr3_nt: TGTGCCAGCAGTCGGACACCTGATCAGCCCCAGCATTTT
j_call: TRBJ1-5
cdr3_length: 13
d_call: -
clone_size: few
v_call: TRBV9

cdr3_aa: CASSPTLAGGLYEQYF
cdr3_nt: TGTGCCAGCAGCCCAACCCTGGCGGGAGGGCTCTACGAGCAGTACTTC
j_call: TRBJ2-7
cdr3_length: 16
d_call: TRBD2
clone_size: -
v_call: TRBV28

cdr3_aa: CASSLQTGPFEAFF
cdr3_nt: TGTGCCAGCAGTCTTCAGACAGGGCCCTTTGAAGCTTTCTTT
j_call: TRBJ1-1
cdr3_length: 14
d_call: TRBD1
clone_size: -
v_call: TRBV6-1

cdr3_aa: CASSGDRLTYEQYF
cdr3_nt: TGTGCCAGCAGCGGGGACAGACTCACCTACGAGCAGTACTTC
j_call: TRBJ2-7
cdr3_length: 14
d_call: TRBD1
clone_size: many
v_call: TRBV6-1

cdr3_aa: CASSFPKNYGYTF
cdr3_nt: TGTGCCAGCAGTTTCCCTAAAAACTATGGCTACACCTTC
j_call: TRBJ1-2
cdr3_length: 13
d_call: -
clone_size: many
v_call: TRBV12-3/TRBV12-4

cdr3_aa: CASSLTSSYNEQFF
cdr3_nt: TGTGCCAGCAGCTTAACTAGCTCCTACAATGAGCAGTTCTTC
j_call: TRBJ2-1
cdr3_length: 14
d_call: -
clone_size: few
v_call: TRBV11-2